This T cell receptor (beta chain) originates from a study of shared clonotypes between healthy human individuals. The germline V gene has CDR1 SGHVS and CDR2 FNYEAQ. The CDR3 has 15 amino acids. With 4 bases clipped from V and 5 bases from J, the junction kept 7 bases outside the gene matches. The data were produced by immunoSEQ multiplex PCR, yet TCRdb's version contains in-frame clones alone and is incomplete. The table records more than 2,000,000 clones, approximately 93% of them present only once. The rearrangement links TRBV7-6 to TRBJ2-3; 9 positions match TRBD1. The clonotype was recovered from a man younger than 35 in good health. Some clones in this sample may be carry-over from other donors' samples. The sample consisted of naive CD4+ T cells from PBMCs. The subset denotes: CD45RA+ positively selected. The CDR3 DNA is TGTGCCAGCAGCTCCGGACAGGGGACTGTAGATACGCAGTATTTT. Its translation: CASSSGQGTVDTQYF. Variable domain in full (rest from reference TRBV7-6 and TRBJ2-3): GAGVSQSPRYKVTKRGQDVALRCDPISGHVSLYWYRQALGQGPEFLTYFNYEAQQDKSGLPNDRFSAERPEGSISTLTIQRTEQRDSAMYRCASSSGQGTVDTQYFGPGTRLTVL.